This T cell receptor beta chain was identified during a study of blood T cell repertoires in COVID-19. Study details: COVID-19 samples collected from the United States, Italy and Spain covered acute and convalescent phases. The analysed material was cDNA or gDNA that came from T cells, B-cell-depleted T cells, or PBMCs.

Clones were read by immunoSEQ multiplex PCR, and TCRdb kept only the in-frame ones, dropping some. The top ten clones hold less than 9.5% of a sample with roughly 200,000 clones, 75% to 90% of them seen once. Sequenced sample: peripheral blood. The clonotype was recovered from a woman older than 75 with COVID-19, enrolled during active disease.

Here the CDR3 reads CASRVGTVNTEAFF. The CDR3 region has the DNA TGTGCCAGCAGGGTCGGGACAGTGAACACTGAAGCTTTCTTT. The V gene is TRBV28, the J gene TRBJ1-1, with 7 bases that match TRBD1. CDR3 length: 14 amino acids. With 6 bases clipped from V and 0 bases from J, the junction kept 4 bases outside the gene matches. Germline V CDR1 and CDR2: MDHEN, SYDVKM.